This TCR beta chain emerged from a study of T cell repertoires in cytomegalovirus infection. Findings and caveats of the study: HLA-C-restricted TCR beta clonotypes specific for CMV led the ex vivo response.

This clonotype was counted between two and nine times. As yet, its antigen is unknown. The germline gives CDR1 SGHTA, CDR2 FQGTGA. V lost 1 base and J lost 9, with 10 bases in between. The CDR3 spans 12 residues. TCRdb reprocessed the reads via MiXCR and lists one record per CDR3 protein. The sample contains about 85,000 distinct CDR3 sequences, about half of which appear only once. This specimen was CD8+ T cells from cultured PBMCs, taken from culture after CMV antigen stimulation. The receptor was isolated from a human donor in good health (CMV status not recorded). Some clones in this sample may be carry-over from other donors' samples. The rearrangement joins TRBV7-3 to TRBJ2-7, with unresolved D. The CDR3 is CASSLIGCTQYF. DNA of the CDR3: TGTGCCAGCAGCTTAATAGGTTGTACGCAGTACTTC.